This is a list of T cell receptor beta chains from one sample in a study of cytomegalovirus exposure and HLA in healthy donors. Generated by immunoSEQ multiplex PCR, the TCRdb table keeps only in-frame clones and is missing some. The table includes roughly 190,000 clones, 87% detected once. The material sequenced was PBMCs. These receptors all come from a boy younger than 10 in good health and CMV-seronegative. Both conserved end residues are part of each CDR3. A D gene is named only where the DNA matches it firmly. Size is stated for part of the rows, as once, few or many counts, or as a class when the clone is expanded.

>TRBV7-3|TRBJ1-6|.|.
CASSTSYNSPLHF
TGTGCCAGCAGTACGAGTTACAATTCACCCCTCCACTTT
>TRBV14|TRBJ2-7|.|.
CASSQRGGAGWIEQYF
TGTGCCAGCAGCCAACGAGGGGGCGCGGGATGGATCGAGCAGTACTTC
>TRBV6-1|TRBJ1-4|TRBD1|.
CASSDPGGELTNEKLFF
TGTGCCAGCAGTGACCCAGGGGGCGAATTAACTAATGAAAAACTGTTTTTT
>TRBV5-1|TRBJ2-1|TRBD2|.
CASSPGLAGGGGVEQFF
TGCGCCAGCAGCCCCGGACTAGCGGGGGGTGGAGGTGTTGAGCAGTTCTTC
>TRBV29-1|TRBJ2-1|.|.
CSVVGEPGNEQFF
TGCAGCGTTGTTGGGGAGCCGGGCAATGAGCAGTTCTTC
>TRBV19|TRBJ2-5|TRBD2|.
CASSIGLAGLAGGRLETQYF
TGTGCCAGTAGTATCGGGCTGGCGGGACTAGCGGGGGGCCGCTTGGAGACCCAGTACTTC
>TRBV5-1|TRBJ2-5|.|.
CASSFSQTQETQYF
TGCGCCAGCAGCTTCTCACAGACCCAAGAGACCCAGTACTTC
>TRBV2|TRBJ2-7|TRBD1|.
CASLDWTGGHYEQYF
TGTGCCAGCCTGGATTGGACAGGGGGCCACTACGAGCAGTACTTC
>TRBV28|TRBJ1-1|TRBD1|.
CASSFGTGDTEAFF
TGTGCCAGCAGTTTTGGGACAGGGGACACTGAAGCTTTCTTT
>TRBV6-1|TRBJ2-3|.|.
CASSEAGRRDTQYF
TGTGCCAGCAGTGAAGCGGGCAGAAGAGATACGCAGTATTTT
>TRBV5-4|TRBJ2-2|.|once
CASSPTSWGANTGELFF
TGTGCCAGCAGCCCTACCTCGTGGGGAGCGAACACCGGGGAGCTGTTTTTT
>TRBV7-2|TRBJ1-5|.|.
CASSFQGGDQPQHF
TGTGCCAGCAGCTTTCAGGGCGGTGATCAGCCCCAGCATTTT
>TRBV15|TRBJ1-1|TRBD1|.
CATSREPGGTEAFF
TGTGCCACCAGCAGAGAGCCAGGGGGGACTGAAGCTTTCTTT
>TRBV7-2|TRBJ1-1|TRBD1|.
CASSLGGQGKEGTEAFF
TGTGCCAGCAGCTTGGGAGGACAGGGAAAGGAAGGCACTGAAGCTTTCTTT
>TRBV27|TRBJ2-2|.|.
CASSLLATSGTGELFF
TGTGCCAGCAGTTTACTAGCTACTTCGGGCACCGGGGAGCTGTTTTTT
>TRBV5-6|TRBJ2-1|.|.
CASSLPGGPSLNEQFF
TGTGCCAGCAGCCTGCCCGGGGGTCCTAGTTTGAATGAGCAGTTCTTC
>TRBV11-2|TRBJ2-7|.|few
CASGGGLSGEQYF
TGTGCCAGCGGCGGGGGCCTCTCGGGTGAGCAGTACTTC
>TRBV14|TRBJ2-1|.|.
CASSRKLAQEQFF
TGTGCCAGCAGCCGAAAGCTAGCCCAAGAGCAGTTCTTC
>TRBV21-1|TRBJ2-7|.|.
CASSFPADNYEQYF
TGTGCCAGCAGTTTCCCAGCTGACAATTACGAGCAGTACTTC
>TRBV7-9|TRBJ2-7|TRBD1|.
CASSFRDRAYEQYF
TGTGCCAGCAGCTTCAGGGACAGGGCCTACGAGCAGTACTTC
>TRBV6-5|TRBJ2-1|.|.
CASRSFLGAYEQFF
TGTGCCAGCAGATCCTTTTTGGGGGCCTATGAGCAGTTCTTC
>TRBV6-1|TRBJ2-7|.|once
CASSAGQSGAYEQYF
TGTGCCAGCAGTGCGGGACAAAGTGGGGCTTACGAGCAGTACTTC
>TRBV30|TRBJ2-1|.|.
CAWSPNHRDSLQSGTYNEQFF
TGTGCCTGGAGTCCTAATCACCGGGACTCCCTACAATCAGGGACCTACAATGAGCAGTTCTTC
>TRBV7-2|TRBJ2-5|TRBD1|.
CASSLTGGQETQYF
TGTGCCAGCAGCCTAACAGGGGGCCAAGAGACCCAGTACTTC
>TRBV30|TRBJ2-7|TRBD1|.
CAWSPRPGQRATYEQYF
TGTGCCTGGAGCCCTCGCCCGGGACAGCGAGCAACCTACGAGCAGTACTTC
>TRBV5-4|TRBJ2-7|.|.
CASSLKGASYEQYF
TGTGCCAGCAGCTTGAAAGGGGCCTCCTACGAGCAGTACTTC
>TRBV27|TRBJ1-5|.|.
CASKSYAGISGNQPQHF
TGTGCCAGCAAGTCTTATGCGGGGATTTCGGGAAATCAGCCCCAGCATTTT
>TRBV4-1|TRBJ2-7|TRBD1|.
CASSQSGGQGAAGPYEQYF
TGCGCCAGCAGCCAAAGTGGAGGGCAGGGGGCCGCAGGGCCCTACGAGCAGTACTTC
>TRBV5-1|TRBJ2-3|TRBD1|once
CASSTRTGGDTQYF
TGCGCCAGCAGCACCCGGACAGGCGGGGATACGCAGTATTTT
>TRBV27|TRBJ2-1|TRBD2|.
CASTPGGSGGGEQFF
TGTGCCAGCACCCCTGGAGGTAGCGGGGGGGGTGAGCAGTTCTTC
>TRBV7-2|TRBJ2-7|.|.
CASSLDGAGEQYF
TGTGCCAGCAGCTTAGACGGGGCGGGGGAGCAGTACTTC
>TRBV7-9|TRBJ1-1|TRBD1|.
CASSLGGAGEAFF
TGTGCCAGCAGTCTAGGGGGCGCGGGGGAAGCTTTCTTT
>TRBV7-8|TRBJ2-1|TRBD2|.
CASSLAAGTYNEQFF
TGTGCCAGCAGCTTGGCAGCGGGAACCTACAATGAGCAGTTCTTC
>TRBV5-1|TRBJ2-5|TRBD2|.
CASSPGLAGGYQETQYF
TGCGCCAGCAGCCCAGGACTAGCGGGGGGATACCAAGAGACCCAGTACTTC
>TRBV5-1|TRBJ2-2|.|.
CASSLTAGWLFF
TGCGCCAGCAGCTTGACGGCGGGGTGGCTGTTTTTT
>TRBV5-1|TRBJ1-2|TRBD1|.
CASSLDPGTGERDGYTF
TGCGCCAGCAGCTTGGATCCCGGGACAGGGGAAAGGGATGGCTACACCTTC
>TRBV4-1|TRBJ2-7|TRBD2|.
CASSQTGAGGYEQYF
TGCGCCAGCAGCCAAACAGGGGCGGGGGGGTACGAGCAGTACTTC
>TRBV28|TRBJ2-7|.|.
CASSLERTISYEQYF
TGTGCCAGCAGTTTAGAGCGAACCATCTCCTACGAGCAGTACTTC
>TRBV6-4|TRBJ2-3|TRBD2|.
CASSVAGGGTDTQYF
TGTGCCAGCAGTGTTGCCGGCGGGGGAACAGATACGCAGTATTTT
>TRBV28|TRBJ1-6|.|.
CASFAGVNSPLHF
TGTGCCAGCTTCGCGGGTGTTAATTCACCCCTCCACTTT
>TRBV5-8|TRBJ1-2|TRBD1|once
CASSLVLQGFYGYTF
TGTGCCAGCAGCTTGGTCCTACAGGGGTTTTATGGCTACACCTTC
>TRBV6-1|TRBJ2-7|.|.
CASSEGIAASSYEQYF
TGTGCCAGCAGTGAGGGGATAGCGGCGAGCTCCTACGAGCAGTACTTC
>TRBV29-1|TRBJ1-4|TRBD1|.
CSVGQGNEKLFF
TGCAGCGTTGGACAGGGGAATGAAAAACTGTTTTTT
>TRBV6-1|TRBJ2-2|.|.
CASKGWAGNTGELFF
TGTGCCAGCAAGGGGTGGGCGGGAAACACCGGGGAGCTGTTTTTT
>TRBV29-1|TRBJ1-2|TRBD1|.
CSVDGTAFYGYTF
TGCAGCGTTGACGGGACAGCTTTCTATGGCTACACCTTC
>TRBV28|TRBJ1-1|.|once
CASSLRGTEAFF
TGTGCCAGCAGTCTCAGAGGGACTGAAGCTTTCTTT
>TRBV28|TRBJ1-1|.|.
CASSLGVNTEAFF
TGTGCCAGCAGTCTAGGGGTGAACACTGAAGCTTTCTTT
>TRBV5-4|TRBJ2-7|.|.
CASSPAGPGSISYEQYF
TGTGCCAGCAGCCCGGCGGGGCCAGGGTCTATATCCTACGAGCAGTACTTC
>TRBV9|TRBJ1-3|.|.
CASSGLRGLSGNTIYF
TGTGCCAGCAGCGGTTTACGAGGCCTTTCTGGAAACACCATATATTTT
>TRBV28|TRBJ1-1|.|.
CASSLAAGFAFF
TGTGCCAGCAGTTTAGCGGCAGGGTTTGCTTTCTTT
>TRBV14|TRBJ2-7|TRBD1|.
CASSRSTGSNYEQYF
TGTGCCAGCAGCAGATCGACAGGGTCCAACTACGAGCAGTACTTC
>TRBV7-8|TRBJ2-7|.|.
CASTRPGQFPREQYF
TGTGCCAGCACCAGACCCGGACAGTTCCCTCGTGAGCAGTACTTC
>TRBV5-1|TRBJ2-3|TRBD2|.
CASSLDLAGRDTQYF
TGCGCCAGCAGCTTGGATCTAGCGGGACGAGATACGCAGTATTTT